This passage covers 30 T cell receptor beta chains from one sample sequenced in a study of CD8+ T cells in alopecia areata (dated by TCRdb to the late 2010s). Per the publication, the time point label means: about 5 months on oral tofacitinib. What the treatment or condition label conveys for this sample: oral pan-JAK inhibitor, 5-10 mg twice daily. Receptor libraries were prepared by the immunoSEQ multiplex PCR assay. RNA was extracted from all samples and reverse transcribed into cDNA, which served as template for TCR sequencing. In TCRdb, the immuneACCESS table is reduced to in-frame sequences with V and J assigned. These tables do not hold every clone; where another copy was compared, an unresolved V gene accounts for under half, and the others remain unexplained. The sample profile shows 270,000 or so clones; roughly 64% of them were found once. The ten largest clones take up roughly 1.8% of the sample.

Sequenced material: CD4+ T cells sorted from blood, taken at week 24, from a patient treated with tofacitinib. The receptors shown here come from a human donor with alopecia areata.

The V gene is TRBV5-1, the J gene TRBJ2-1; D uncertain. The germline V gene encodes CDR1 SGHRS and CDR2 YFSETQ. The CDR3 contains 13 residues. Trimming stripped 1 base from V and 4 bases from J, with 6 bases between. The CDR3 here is CASSLTEYNEQFF. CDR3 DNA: TGCGCCAGCAGCTTGACAGAGTACAATGAGCAGTTCTTC.

The CDR3 nucleotides read TGTGCCGGGGATGGGGCCCAGTACTTC. Translating gives CAGDGAQYF. V is TRBV2 and J is TRBJ2-5, with no clear D. The germline V gene encodes CDR1 SNHLY and CDR2 FYNNEI. The CDR3 spans 9 residues. V shed 11 bases and J shed 9 bases, with 10 bases lying between them.

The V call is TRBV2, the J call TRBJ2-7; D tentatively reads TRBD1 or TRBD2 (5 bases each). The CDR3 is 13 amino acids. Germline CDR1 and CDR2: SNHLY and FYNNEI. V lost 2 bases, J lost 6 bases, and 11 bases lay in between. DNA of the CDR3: TGTGCCAGCAGTGAAAGCAGGGACCCCGAGCAGTACTTC. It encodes CASSESRDPEQYF.

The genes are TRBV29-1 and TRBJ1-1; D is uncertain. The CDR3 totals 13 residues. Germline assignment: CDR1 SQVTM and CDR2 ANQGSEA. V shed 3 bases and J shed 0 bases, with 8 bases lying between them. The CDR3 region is CSVEASMNTEAFF. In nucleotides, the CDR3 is TGCAGCGTTGAGGCCTCCATGAACACTGAAGCTTTCTTT.

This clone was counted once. CDR3 nucleotide sequence: TGTGCCAGCAGCTTGTTTGATTCCCACTTATACTTC. Translating it yields CASSLFDSHLYF. The V and J genes are TRBV5-6 and TRBJ2-5; no clear D gene. Trimming pared 1 base from V and 14 bases from J, leaving 15 bases between. The CDR3 contains 12 residues. Germline V gene sequence: CDR1 SGHDT, CDR2 YYEEEE.

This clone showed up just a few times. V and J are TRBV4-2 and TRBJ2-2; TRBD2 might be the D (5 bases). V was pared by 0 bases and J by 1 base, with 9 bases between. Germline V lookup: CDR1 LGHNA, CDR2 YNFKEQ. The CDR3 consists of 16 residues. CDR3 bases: TGTGCCAGCAGCCAAGAAGGGAGCGGGAACACCGGGGAGCTGTTTTTT. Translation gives CASSQEGSGNTGELFF.

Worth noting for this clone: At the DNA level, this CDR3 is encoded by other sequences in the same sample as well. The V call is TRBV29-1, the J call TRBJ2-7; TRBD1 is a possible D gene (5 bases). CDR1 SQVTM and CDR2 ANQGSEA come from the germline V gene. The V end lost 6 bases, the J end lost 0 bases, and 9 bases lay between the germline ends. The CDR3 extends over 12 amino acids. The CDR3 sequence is CSVGQSSYEQYF. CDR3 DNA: TGCAGCGTGGGGCAAAGCTCCTACGAGCAGTACTTC.

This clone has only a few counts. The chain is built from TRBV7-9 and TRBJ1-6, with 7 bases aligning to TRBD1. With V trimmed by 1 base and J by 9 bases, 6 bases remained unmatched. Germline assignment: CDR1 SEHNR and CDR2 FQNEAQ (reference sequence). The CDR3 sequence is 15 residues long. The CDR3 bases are TGTGCCAGCAGCTTAGGGAGACAGGGTCGTTCACCCCTCCACTTT. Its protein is CASSLGRQGRSPLHF.

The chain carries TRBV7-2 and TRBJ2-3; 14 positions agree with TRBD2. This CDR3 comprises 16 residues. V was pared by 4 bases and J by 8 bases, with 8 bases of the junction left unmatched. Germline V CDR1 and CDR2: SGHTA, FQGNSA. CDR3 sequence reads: CASSSGLAGARGTQYF. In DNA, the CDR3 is TGTGCCAGCAGCTCGGGACTAGCGGGGGCACGGGGTACGCAGTATTTT.

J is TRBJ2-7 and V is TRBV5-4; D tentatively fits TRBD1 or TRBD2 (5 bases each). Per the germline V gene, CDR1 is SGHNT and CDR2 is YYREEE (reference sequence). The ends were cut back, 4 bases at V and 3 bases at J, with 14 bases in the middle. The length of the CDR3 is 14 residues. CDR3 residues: CASSERGGYYEQYF. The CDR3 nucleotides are TGTGCCAGCAGCGAGAGGGGTGGCTACTACGAGCAGTACTTC.

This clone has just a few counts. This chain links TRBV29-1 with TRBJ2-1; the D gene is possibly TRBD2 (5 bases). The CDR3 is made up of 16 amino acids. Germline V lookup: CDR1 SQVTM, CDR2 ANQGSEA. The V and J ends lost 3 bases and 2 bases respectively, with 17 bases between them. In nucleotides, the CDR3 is TGCAGCGTTGACCCATCAAGCGGCTACCCCTACAATGAGCAGTTCTTC. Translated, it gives CSVDPSSGYPYNEQFF.

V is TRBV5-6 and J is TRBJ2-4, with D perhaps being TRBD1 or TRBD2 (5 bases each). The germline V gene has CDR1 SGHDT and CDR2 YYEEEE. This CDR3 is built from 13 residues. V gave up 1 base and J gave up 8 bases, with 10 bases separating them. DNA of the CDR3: TGTGCCAGCAGCTTGTCCGGGACGTACATTCAGTACTTC. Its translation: CASSLSGTYIQYF.

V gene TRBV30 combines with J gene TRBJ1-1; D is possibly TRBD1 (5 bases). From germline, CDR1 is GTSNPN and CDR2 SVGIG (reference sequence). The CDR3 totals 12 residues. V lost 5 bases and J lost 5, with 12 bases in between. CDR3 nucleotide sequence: TGTGCCTGGCGGCGACGGGGGACTGAAGCTTTCTTT. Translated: CAWRRRGTEAFF.

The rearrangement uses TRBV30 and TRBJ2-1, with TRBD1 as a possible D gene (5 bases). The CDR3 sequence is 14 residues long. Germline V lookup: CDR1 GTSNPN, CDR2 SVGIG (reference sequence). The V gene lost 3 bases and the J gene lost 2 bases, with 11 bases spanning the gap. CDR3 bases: TGTGCCTGGAGGTCCGACAGTGCCTACAATGAGCAGTTCTTC. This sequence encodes CAWRSDSAYNEQFF.

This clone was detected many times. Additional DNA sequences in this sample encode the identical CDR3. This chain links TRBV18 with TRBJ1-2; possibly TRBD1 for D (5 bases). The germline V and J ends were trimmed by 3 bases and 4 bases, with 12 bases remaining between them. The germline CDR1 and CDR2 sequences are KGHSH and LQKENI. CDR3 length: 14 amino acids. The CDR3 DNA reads TGTGCCAGCTCACCTGCGGGGGATATCTATGGCTACACCTTC. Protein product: CASSPAGDIYGYTF.

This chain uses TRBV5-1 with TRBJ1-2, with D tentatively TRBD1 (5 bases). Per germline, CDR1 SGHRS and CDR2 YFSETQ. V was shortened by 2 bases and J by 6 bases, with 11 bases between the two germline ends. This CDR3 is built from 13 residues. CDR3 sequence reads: CASSFQGQDGYTF. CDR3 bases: TGCGCCAGCAGCTTCCAGGGTCAAGATGGCTACACCTTC.

CDR3 amino acids: CASSSGTSKNIQYF. In nucleotides, the CDR3 is TGTGCCAGCTCGAGTGGGACATCCAAAAACATTCAGTACTTC. The chain has TRBV28 and TRBJ2-4, with TRBD1 as a possible D gene (6 bases). The CDR3 spans 14 residues. Trimming removed 8 bases from V and 2 bases from J, with 13 bases in between. CDR1 is MDHEN, CDR2 SYDVKM, per germline.

The CDR3 loop reads CASSFDRVQETQYF. Here the CDR3 DNA reads TGCGCCAGCAGCTTTGACAGAGTTCAAGAGACCCAGTACTTC. This chain connects TRBV5-1 to TRBJ2-5; tentatively, D is TRBD1 (5 bases). Germline loops: CDR1 SGHRS, CDR2 YFSETQ. Deletions cut 2 bases from V and 2 bases from J, with 10 bases between. The CDR3 consists of 14 residues.

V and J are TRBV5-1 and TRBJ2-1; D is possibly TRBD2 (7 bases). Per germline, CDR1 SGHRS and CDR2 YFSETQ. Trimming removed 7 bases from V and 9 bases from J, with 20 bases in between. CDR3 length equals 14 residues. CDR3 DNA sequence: TGCGCCAGCGTCACCGGTGGACTAGGGGGTGAGCAGTTCTTC. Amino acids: CASVTGGLGGEQFF.

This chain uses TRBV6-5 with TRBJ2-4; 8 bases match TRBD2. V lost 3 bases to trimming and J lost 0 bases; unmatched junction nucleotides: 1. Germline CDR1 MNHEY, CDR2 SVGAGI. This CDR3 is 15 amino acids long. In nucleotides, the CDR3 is TGTGCCAGCAGTTATGCGGGGGGAGCCAAAAACATTCAGTACTTC. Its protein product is CASSYAGGAKNIQYF.

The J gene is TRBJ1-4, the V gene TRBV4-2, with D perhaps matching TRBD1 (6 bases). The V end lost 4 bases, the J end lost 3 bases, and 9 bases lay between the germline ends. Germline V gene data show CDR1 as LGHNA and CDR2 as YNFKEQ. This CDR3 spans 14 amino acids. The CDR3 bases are TGTGCCAGCAGCCCGGGGGCCTCTAATGAAAAACTGTTTTTT. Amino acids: CASSPGASNEKLFF.

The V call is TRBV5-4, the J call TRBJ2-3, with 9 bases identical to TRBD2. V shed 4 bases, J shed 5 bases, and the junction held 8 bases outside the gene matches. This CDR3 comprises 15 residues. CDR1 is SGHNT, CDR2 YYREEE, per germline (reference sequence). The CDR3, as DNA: TGTGCCAGCAGCGTACCGGGACTAGCTCAAGATACGCAGTATTTT. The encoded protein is CASSVPGLAQDTQYF.

CDR3 protein: CASSPTISPTNYGYTF. CDR3 nucleotides: TGTGCCAGCAGCCCTACGATTTCGCCCACTAACTATGGCTACACCTTC. This chain links TRBV7-2 with TRBJ1-2; D not certain. Germline assignment: CDR1 SGHTA and CDR2 FQGNSA. Trimming took off 5 bases at V and 0 bases at J, with 16 bases between the two ends. The CDR3 consists of 16 residues.

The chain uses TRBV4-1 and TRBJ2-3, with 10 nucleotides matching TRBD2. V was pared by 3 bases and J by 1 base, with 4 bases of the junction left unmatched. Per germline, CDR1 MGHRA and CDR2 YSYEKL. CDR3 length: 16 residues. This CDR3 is CASSQERGGGTDTQYF. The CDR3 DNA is TGCGCCAGCAGCCAGGAGCGGGGGGGTGGCACAGATACGCAGTATTTT.

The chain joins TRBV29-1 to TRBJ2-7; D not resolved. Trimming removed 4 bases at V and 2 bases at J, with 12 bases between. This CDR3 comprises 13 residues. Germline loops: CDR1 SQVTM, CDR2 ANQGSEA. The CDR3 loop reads CSVASQLTYEQYF. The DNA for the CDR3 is TGCAGCGTTGCTAGTCAGCTTACCTACGAGCAGTACTTC.

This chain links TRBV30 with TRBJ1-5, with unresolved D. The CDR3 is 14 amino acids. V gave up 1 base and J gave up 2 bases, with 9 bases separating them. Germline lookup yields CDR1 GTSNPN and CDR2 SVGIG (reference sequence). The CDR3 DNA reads TGTGCCTGGAGTGGGGTTGGGGGCAATCAGCCCCAGCATTTT. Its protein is CAWSGVGGNQPQHF.

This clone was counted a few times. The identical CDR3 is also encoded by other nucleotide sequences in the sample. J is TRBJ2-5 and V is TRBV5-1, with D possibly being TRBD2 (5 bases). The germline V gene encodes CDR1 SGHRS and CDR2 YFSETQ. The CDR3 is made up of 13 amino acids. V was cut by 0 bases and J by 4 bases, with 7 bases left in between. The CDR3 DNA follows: TGCGCCAGCAGCTTGGGAGGAGGAGAGACCCAGTACTTC. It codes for CASSLGGGETQYF.

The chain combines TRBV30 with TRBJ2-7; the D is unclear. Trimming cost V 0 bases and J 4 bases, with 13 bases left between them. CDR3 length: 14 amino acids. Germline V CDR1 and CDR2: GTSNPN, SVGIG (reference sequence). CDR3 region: CAWSVRFRRYEQYF. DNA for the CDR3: TGTGCCTGGAGTGTGCGGTTCAGGAGATACGAGCAGTACTTC.

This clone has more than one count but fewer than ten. Here the CDR3 reads CSVQGSGADTQYF. DNA of the CDR3: TGCAGCGTACAAGGTAGCGGGGCAGATACGCAGTATTTT. This rearrangement joins TRBV29-1 to TRBJ2-3; 8 nucleotides match TRBD2. Germline CDR1 SQVTM, CDR2 ANQGSEA. The ends lost 6 bases at V and 4 bases at J; junction bases unmatched: 6. CDR3 size: 13 residues.

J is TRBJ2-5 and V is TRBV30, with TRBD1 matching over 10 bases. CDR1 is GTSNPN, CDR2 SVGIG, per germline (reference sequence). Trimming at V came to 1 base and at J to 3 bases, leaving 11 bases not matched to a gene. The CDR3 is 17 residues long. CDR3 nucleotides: TGTGCCTGGAGTGCTCACAGGAGGGGGACAGGGGAAGAGACCCAGTACTTC. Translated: CAWSAHRRGTGEETQYF.